This TCR beta chain emerged from a study of control samples from healthy donors and cancer patients. The method was immunoSEQ multiplex PCR; TCRdb's version includes in-frame clones alone and lacks a portion of them. The sample lists some 160,000 clones; 89% were seen once. Germline V CDR1 and CDR2: SGDLS, YYNGEE. The CDR3 totals 12 residues. V dropped 4 bases and J dropped 3 bases, with 7 bases sitting between them. Material: blood. This rearrangement joins TRBV9 to TRBJ2-5; TRBD1 is a possible D gene (6 bases). The receptor was isolated from a man aged 30 to 39 in good health. CDR3 amino acids: CASSPGEETQYF. In DNA form, the CDR3 reads TGTGCCAGCAGCCCAGGGGAAGAGACCCAGTACTTC.